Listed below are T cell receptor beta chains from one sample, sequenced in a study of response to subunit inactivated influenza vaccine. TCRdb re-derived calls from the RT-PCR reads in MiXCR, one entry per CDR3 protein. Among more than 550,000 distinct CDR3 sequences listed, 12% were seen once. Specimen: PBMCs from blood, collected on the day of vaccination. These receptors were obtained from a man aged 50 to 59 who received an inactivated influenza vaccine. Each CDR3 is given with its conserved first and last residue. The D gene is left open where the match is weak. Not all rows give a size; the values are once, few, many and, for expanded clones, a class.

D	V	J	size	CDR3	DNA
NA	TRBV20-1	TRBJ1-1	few	CSAEKGLRLRMNTEAFF	TGCAGTGCTGAAAAGGGACTGCGACTTCGAATGAACACTGAAGCTTTCTTT
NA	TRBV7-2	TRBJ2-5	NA	CASRTSRTQYF	TGTGCCAGCCGTACCAGCCGGACCCAGTACTTC
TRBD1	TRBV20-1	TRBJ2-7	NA	CSARDPGGPSSYEQYF	TGCAGTGCTAGAGATCCAGGGGGTCCGAGCTCCTACGAGCAGTACTTC
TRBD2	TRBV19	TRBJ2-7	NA	CASSIMAGAYEQYF	TGTGCCAGTAGTATCATGGCGGGGGCCTACGAGCAGTACTTC
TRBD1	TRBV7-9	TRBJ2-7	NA	CASSLVTIRDRMYEQYF	TGTGCCAGCAGCTTAGTAACGATCCGGGACAGAATGTACGAGCAGTACTTC
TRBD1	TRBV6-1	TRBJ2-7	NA	CASSASGTGNEQYF	TGTGCCAGCAGCGCTTCCGGGACAGGGAACGAGCAGTACTTC
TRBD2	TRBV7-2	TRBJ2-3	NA	CASSEASGGDTQYF	TGTGCCAGCAGCGAGGCTAGCGGGGGAGATACGCAGTATTTT
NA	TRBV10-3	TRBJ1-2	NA	CAISAGRTDYGYTF	TGTGCCATCAGTGCGGGACGGACGGACTATGGCTACACCTTC
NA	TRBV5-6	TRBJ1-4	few	CASSPDSLGEKLFF	TGTGCCAGCAGCCCGGACAGCCTGGGGGAAAAACTGTTTTTT
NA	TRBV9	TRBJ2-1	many	CASPRNRVSYNEQFF	TGTGCCAGCCCTCGAAACAGGGTCTCCTACAATGAGCAGTTCTTC
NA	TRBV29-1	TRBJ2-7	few	CSVGRDGLYEQYF	TGCAGCGTAGGCCGGGACGGACTATACGAGCAGTACTTC
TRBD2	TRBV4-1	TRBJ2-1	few	CASSQDVGPSGRFNAYNEQFF	TGCGCCAGCAGCCAAGATGTTGGTCCTAGCGGGAGGTTTAACGCCTACAATGAGCAGTTCTTC
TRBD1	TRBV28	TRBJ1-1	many	CASRSGQGSEAFF	TGTGCCAGCAGATCGGGACAGGGCTCTGAAGCTTTCTTT
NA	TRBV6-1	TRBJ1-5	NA	CASREGAVNQPQHF	TGTGCCAGCCGCGAAGGGGCCGTCAATCAGCCCCAGCATTTT
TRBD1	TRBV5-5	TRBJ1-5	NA	CASSSLGTANQPQHF	TGTGCCAGCAGCTCCCTCGGGACAGCTAATCAGCCCCAGCATTTT
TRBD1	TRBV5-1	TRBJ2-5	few	CASSLAQGAGQETQYF	TGCGCCAGCAGCTTGGCCCAGGGGGCGGGTCAAGAGACCCAGTACTTC
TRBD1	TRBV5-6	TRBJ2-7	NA	CASSYGTAGSEQYF	TGTGCCAGCAGTTACGGGACAGCAGGCAGCGAGCAGTACTTC
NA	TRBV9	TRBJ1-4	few	CASSVGGLQVEKLFF	TGTGCCAGCAGCGTAGGAGGATTACAGGTTGAAAAACTGTTTTTT
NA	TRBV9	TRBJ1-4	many	CASSGNGDGLGEKLFF	TGTGCCAGCAGCGGGAACGGGGATGGACTCGGTGAAAAACTGTTTTTT
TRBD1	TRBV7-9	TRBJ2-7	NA	CASSLSAGGSDEQYF	TGTGCCAGCAGCTTAAGTGCAGGGGGCAGCGACGAGCAGTACTTC
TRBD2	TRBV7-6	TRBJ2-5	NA	CASTGLAGETQYF	TGTGCCAGCACCGGACTAGCCGGTGAGACCCAGTACTTC
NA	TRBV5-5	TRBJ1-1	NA	CATNENTEAFF	TGTGCCACCAACGAGAACACTGAAGCTTTCTTT
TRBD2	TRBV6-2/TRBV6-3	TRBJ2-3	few	CASSYPLTSGGHTDTQYF	TGTGCCAGCAGTTACCCTCTTACTAGCGGGGGGCACACAGATACGCAGTATTTT
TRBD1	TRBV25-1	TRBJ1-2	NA	CASSETADRRIGYTF	TGTGCCAGCAGTGAAACGGCGGACAGGAGAATCGGCTACACCTTC
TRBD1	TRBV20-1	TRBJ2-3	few	CSASHRDRDSDTQYF	TGCAGTGCTAGTCATCGGGACAGGGATTCAGATACGCAGTATTTT
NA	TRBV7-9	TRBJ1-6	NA	CASSLARPNSPLHF	TGTGCCAGCAGCTTGGCCCGCCCGAATTCACCCCTCCACTTT
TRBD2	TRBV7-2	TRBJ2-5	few	CASSFQRGPQETQYF	TGTGCCAGCAGCTTCCAGCGGGGCCCACAAGAGACCCAGTACTTC
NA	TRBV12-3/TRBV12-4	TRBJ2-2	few	CASSPGQLTGELFF	TGTGCCAGCAGCCCTGGACAGCTCACCGGGGAGCTGTTTTTT
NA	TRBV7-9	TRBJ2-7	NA	CASSNTRVTLQPYEQYF	TGTGCCAGCAGCAATACCCGCGTAACCCTTCAGCCCTACGAGCAGTACTTC
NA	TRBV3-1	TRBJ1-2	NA	CASSQTGSAYGYTF	TGTGCCAGCAGCCAAACAGGGTCGGCCTATGGCTACACCTTC
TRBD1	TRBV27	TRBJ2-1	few	CASRRGGQGINEQFF	TGTGCCAGCCGGAGAGGGGGACAGGGAATAAATGAGCAGTTCTTC
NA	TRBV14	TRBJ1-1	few	CASSQDPRTRTEAFF	TGTGCCAGCAGCCAAGATCCGCGGACGAGAACTGAAGCTTTCTTT
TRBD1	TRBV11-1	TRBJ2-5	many	CASSHPGGWETQYF	TGTGCCAGCAGTCACCCAGGGGGCTGGGAGACCCAGTACTTC
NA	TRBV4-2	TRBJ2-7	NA	CASSLMDAGVHEQYF	TGTGCCAGCAGCCTCATGGACGCAGGGGTCCACGAGCAGTACTTC
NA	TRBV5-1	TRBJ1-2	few	CASSPDRRNYGYTF	TGCGCCAGCAGCCCCGACAGACGTAACTATGGCTACACCTTC
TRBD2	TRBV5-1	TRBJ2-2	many	CASSLAASGSFGTGELFF	TGCGCCAGCAGCTTGGCTGCTAGCGGGAGTTTCGGCACCGGGGAGCTGTTTTTT
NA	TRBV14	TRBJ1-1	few	CASSQGPLAEAFF	TGTGCCAGCAGCCAAGGGCCACTCGCTGAAGCTTTCTTT
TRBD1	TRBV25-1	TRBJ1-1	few	CASSSEHRDRNTEAFF	TGTGCCAGCAGTTCCGAACACCGGGACAGGAACACTGAAGCTTTCTTT
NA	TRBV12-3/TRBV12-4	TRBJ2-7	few	CASSHTGPYEQYF	TGTGCCAGCAGTCATACCGGGCCATACGAGCAGTACTTC
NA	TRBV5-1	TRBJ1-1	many	CASSLVTAQNTEAFF	TGCGCCAGCAGCTTGGTCACAGCCCAGAACACTGAAGCTTTCTTT
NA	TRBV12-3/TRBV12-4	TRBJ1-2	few	CASSLAAGAVNGYTF	TGTGCCAGCAGTTTAGCGGCGGGAGCTGTGAATGGCTACACCTTC
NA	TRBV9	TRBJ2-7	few	CASSVGAGPHVIPEQYF	TGTGCCAGCAGCGTGGGGGCAGGGCCGCACGTAATCCCCGAGCAGTACTTC
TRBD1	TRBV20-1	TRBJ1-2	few	CSAAGGRNYGYTF	TGCAGTGCTGCAGGGGGAAGAAACTATGGCTACACCTTC
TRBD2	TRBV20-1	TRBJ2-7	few	CSARKTSGSYEQYF	TGCAGTGCTAGGAAGACTAGCGGCTCCTACGAGCAGTACTTC
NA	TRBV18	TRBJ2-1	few	CASSPPIGGWSSYNEQFF	TGTGCCAGCTCACCACCGATCGGGGGCTGGAGCTCCTACAATGAGCAGTTCTTC
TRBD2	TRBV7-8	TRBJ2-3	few	CASSLMGGFEDTQYF	TGTGCCAGCAGCTTAATGGGGGGGTTTGAAGATACGCAGTATTTT
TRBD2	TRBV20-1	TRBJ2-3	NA	CSATRTSGGLTETQYF	TGCAGTGCTACTCGGACTAGCGGGGGCCTTACAGAAACGCAGTATTTT
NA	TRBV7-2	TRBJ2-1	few	CASSLRPGQGNEQFF	TGTGCCAGCAGCTTAAGGCCAGGCCAGGGCAATGAGCAGTTCTTC
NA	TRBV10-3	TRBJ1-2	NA	CAISDTQGNYGYTF	TGTGCCATCAGTGATACCCAGGGGAACTATGGCTACACCTTC
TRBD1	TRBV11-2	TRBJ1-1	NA	CASSLGTASGAFF	TGTGCCAGCAGCTTGGGGACAGCTTCTGGAGCTTTCTTT
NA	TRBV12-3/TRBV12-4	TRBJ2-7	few	CASRMDLVYEQYF	TGTGCCAGCAGGATGGATTTGGTATACGAGCAGTACTTC
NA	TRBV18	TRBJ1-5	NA	CASSRTDTQPQHF	TGTGCCAGCTCTCGGACAGACACTCAGCCCCAGCATTTT
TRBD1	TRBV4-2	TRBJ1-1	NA	CASSHHRTGPSNTEAFF	TGTGCCAGCAGCCATCATAGGACAGGTCCTTCGAACACTGAAGCTTTCTTT
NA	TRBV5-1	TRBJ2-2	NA	CASSPVGGVTGELFF	TGCGCCAGCAGCCCCGTTGGGGGAGTCACCGGGGAGCTGTTTTTT